A selection of T cell receptor beta chains follows, all from one sample in a study of shared clonotypes between healthy human individuals. Assay used: immunoSEQ multiplex PCR; TCRdb lists only in-frame clones, some missing. The sample has around 2,000,000 clones, about 95% seen once. The sequenced material came from naive CD8+ T cells sorted from blood. Source of these receptors: a man between 18 and 35 years old in good health. Both conserved end residues are part of each CDR3. A D gene is named only where the DNA matches it firmly. Clone size is given for some rows only: seen once, a few or many times, or a class if the clone is expanded.

v_gene	j_gene	d_gene	abundance	CDR3nt	CDR3aa
TRBV2	TRBJ1-1	TRBD1	.	TGTGCCAGCAGTTTTGACAGGGACACTGAAGCTTTCTTT	CASSFDRDTEAFF
TRBV5-1	TRBJ2-7	TRBD1	.	TGCGCCAACCCGGGGACAGGGGGCCCCAACGAGCAGTACTTC	CANPGTGGPNEQYF
TRBV6-5	TRBJ1-1	.	once	TGTGCCAGCAGTTACAATTTAGGGACTATGAACACTGAAGCTTTCTTT	CASSYNLGTMNTEAFF
TRBV19	TRBJ2-2	TRBD1	.	TGTGCCAGCAACCCCGGGACAGGGGAGAACACCGGGGAGCTGTTTTTT	CASNPGTGENTGELFF
TRBV27	TRBJ2-3	.	.	TGTGCCAGCAGTTACCGGGACTCATATACGCAGTATTTT	CASSYRDSYTQYF
TRBV13	TRBJ2-7	.	.	TGTGCCAGCAGCCCGGGGGCCGACTACGAGCAGTACTTC	CASSPGADYEQYF
TRBV10-3	TRBJ1-2	.	.	TGTGCCATCAGAGAGACTTCACCTTTAGTCGGTGGCTACACCTTC	CAIRETSPLVGGYTF
TRBV7-2	TRBJ2-7	.	.	TGTGCCAGCAGCTGGAGACTTACCTACGAGCAGTACTTC	CASSWRLTYEQYF
TRBV28	TRBJ2-2	.	.	TGTGCCAGCAGTGCGGGACTCGACACCGGGGAGCTGTTTTTT	CASSAGLDTGELFF
TRBV4-1	TRBJ2-2	.	.	TGCGCCAGCAGCCCCCGCCAGGGTAACACCGGGGAGCTGTTTTTT	CASSPRQGNTGELFF
TRBV5-4	TRBJ2-1	.	.	TGTGCCAGCAGCTTGGTGTCCAATTACAATGAGCAGTTCTTC	CASSLVSNYNEQFF
TRBV14	TRBJ2-1	.	.	TGTGCCAGCAGCCAAGATACGGGGAACGTAGGTGAGCAGTTCTTC	CASSQDTGNVGEQFF
TRBV28	TRBJ2-3	TRBD2	.	TGTGCCAGCAGCTCCGTGACTAGCGGGGGGGGTTTGAGCACAGATACGCAGTATTTT	CASSSVTSGGGLSTDTQYF
TRBV7-2	TRBJ2-1	.	once	TGTGCCAGCAGCTTCCACAGGCGGTCCTACAATGAGCAGTTCTTC	CASSFHRRSYNEQFF
TRBV7-8	TRBJ2-7	.	.	TGTGCCAGCAGCTTAGATTCCGAGCAGTACTTC	CASSLDSEQYF
TRBV6-5	TRBJ2-2	.	.	TGTGCCAGCAGGGGGGAGGCCGGGGAGCTGTTTTTT	CASRGEAGELFF
TRBV9	TRBJ2-7	.	.	TGTGCCAGCAGCTCTGGGACTTCCTCCTACGAGCAGTACTTC	CASSSGTSSYEQYF
TRBV6-1	TRBJ2-7	TRBD1	.	TGTGCCAGCAGTGATAGACTAAGGACAGGCTTCTACGAGCAGTACTTC	CASSDRLRTGFYEQYF
TRBV28	TRBJ2-7	.	.	TGTGCCAGCAGTTTGGCAGGATCGAAATACGAGCAGTACTTC	CASSLAGSKYEQYF
TRBV6-5	TRBJ2-5	.	.	TGTGCCAGCAGTCCCATGAGTGGAGAGACCCAGTACTTC	CASSPMSGETQYF
TRBV7-9	TRBJ2-7	TRBD2	.	TGTGCCAGCAGCTCCCCTGGGACTAGCTACGAGCAGTACTTC	CASSSPGTSYEQYF
TRBV10-2	TRBJ2-1	.	.	TGCGCCAGCAGATACGAGGCCTACAATGAGCAGTTCTTC	CASRYEAYNEQFF
TRBV7-9	TRBJ2-7	.	.	TGTGCCAGCAGCTCCCCGAGGGAGTTCTCCTACGAGCAGTACTTC	CASSSPREFSYEQYF
TRBV7-6	TRBJ2-7	.	.	TGTGCCAGCAGCTTAGCTGGCTCAGATCCGATGGCGCAGTACTTC	CASSLAGSDPMAQYF